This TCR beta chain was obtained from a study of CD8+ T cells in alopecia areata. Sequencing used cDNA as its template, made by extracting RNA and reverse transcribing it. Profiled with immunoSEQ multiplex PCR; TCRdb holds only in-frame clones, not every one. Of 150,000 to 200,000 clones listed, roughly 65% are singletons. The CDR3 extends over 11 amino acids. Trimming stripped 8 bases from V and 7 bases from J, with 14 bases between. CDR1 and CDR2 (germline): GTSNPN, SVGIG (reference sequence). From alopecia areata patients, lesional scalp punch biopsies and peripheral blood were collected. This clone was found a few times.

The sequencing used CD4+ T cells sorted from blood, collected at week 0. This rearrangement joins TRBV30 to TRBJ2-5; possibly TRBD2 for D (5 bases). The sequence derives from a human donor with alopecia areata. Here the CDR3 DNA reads TGTGCCGAGGGATCCTTGGGGACCCAGTACTTC. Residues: CAEGSLGTQYF.